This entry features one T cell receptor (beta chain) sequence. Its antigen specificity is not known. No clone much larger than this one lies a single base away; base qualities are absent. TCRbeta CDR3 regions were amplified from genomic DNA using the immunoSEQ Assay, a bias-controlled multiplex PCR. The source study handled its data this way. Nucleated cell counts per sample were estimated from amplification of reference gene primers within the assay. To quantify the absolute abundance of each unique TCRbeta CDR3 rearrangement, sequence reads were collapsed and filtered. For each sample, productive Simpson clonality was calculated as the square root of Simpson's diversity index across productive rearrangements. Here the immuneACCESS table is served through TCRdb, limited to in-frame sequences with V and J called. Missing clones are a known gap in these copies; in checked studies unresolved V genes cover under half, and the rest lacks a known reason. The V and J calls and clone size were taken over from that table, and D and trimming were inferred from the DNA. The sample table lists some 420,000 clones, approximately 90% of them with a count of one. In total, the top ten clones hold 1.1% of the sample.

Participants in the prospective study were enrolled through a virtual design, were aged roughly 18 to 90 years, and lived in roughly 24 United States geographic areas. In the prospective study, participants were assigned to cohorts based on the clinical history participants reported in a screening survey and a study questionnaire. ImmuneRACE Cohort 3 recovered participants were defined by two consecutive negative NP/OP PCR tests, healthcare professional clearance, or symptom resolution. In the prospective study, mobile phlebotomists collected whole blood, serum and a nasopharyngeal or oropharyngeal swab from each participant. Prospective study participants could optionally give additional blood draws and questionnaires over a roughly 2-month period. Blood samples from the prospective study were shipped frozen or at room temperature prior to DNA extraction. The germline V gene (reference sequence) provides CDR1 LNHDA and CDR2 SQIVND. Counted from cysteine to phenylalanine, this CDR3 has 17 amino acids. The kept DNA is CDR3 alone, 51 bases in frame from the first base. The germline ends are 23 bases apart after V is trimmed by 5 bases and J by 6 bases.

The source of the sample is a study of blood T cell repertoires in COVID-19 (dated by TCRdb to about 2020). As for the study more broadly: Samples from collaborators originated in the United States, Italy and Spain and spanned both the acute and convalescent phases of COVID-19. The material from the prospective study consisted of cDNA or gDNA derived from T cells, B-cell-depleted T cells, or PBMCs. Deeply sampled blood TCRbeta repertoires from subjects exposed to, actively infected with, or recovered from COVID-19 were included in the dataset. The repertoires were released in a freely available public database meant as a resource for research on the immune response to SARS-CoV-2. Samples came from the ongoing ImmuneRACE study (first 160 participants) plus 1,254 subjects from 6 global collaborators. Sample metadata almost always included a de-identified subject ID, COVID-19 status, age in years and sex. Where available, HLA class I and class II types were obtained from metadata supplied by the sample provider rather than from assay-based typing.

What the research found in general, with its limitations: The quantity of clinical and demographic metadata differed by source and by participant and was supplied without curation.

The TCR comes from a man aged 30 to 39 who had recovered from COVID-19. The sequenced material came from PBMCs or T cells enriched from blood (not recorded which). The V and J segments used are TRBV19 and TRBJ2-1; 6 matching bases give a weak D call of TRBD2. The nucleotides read TGTGCCAGTAGTCCTAACCCCGGGACTCCGATACTCAATGAGCAGTTCTTC. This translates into CASSPNPGTPILNEQFF.